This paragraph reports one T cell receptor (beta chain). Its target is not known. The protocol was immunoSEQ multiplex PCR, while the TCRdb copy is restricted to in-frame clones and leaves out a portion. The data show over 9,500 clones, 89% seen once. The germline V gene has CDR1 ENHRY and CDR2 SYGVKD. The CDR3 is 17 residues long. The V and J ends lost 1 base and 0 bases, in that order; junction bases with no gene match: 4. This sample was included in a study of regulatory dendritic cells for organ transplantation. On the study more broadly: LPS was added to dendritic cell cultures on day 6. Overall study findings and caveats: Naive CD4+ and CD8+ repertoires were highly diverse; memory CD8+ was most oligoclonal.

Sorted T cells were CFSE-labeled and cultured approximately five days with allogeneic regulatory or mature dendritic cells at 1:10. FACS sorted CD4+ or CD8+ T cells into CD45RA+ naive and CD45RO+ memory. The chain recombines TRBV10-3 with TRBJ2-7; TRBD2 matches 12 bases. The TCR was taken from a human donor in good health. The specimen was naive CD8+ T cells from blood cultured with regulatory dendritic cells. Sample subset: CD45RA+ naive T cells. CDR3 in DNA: TGTGCCATCAGTGAGTGGACTAGCGGGACTCACTCCTACGAGCAGTACTTC. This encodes CAISEWTSGTHSYEQYF.